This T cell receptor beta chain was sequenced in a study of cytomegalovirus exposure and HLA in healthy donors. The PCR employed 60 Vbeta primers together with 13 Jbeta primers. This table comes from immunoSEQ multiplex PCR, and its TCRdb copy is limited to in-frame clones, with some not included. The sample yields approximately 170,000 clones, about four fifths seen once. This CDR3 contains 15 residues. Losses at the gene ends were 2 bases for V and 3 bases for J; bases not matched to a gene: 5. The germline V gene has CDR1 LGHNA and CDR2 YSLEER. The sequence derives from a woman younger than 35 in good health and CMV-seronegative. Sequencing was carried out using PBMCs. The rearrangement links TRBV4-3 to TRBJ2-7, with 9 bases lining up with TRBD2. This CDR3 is CASSQSLAGNYEQYF. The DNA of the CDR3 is TGCGCCAGCAGCCAAAGTCTAGCGGGGAACTACGAGCAGTACTTC.